This T cell receptor beta chain appears in the sequencing data of a study of blood T cell repertoires in COVID-19. Background on the study: Whether acute or convalescent, the COVID-19 samples came from the United States, Italy and Spain. The analysed material was cDNA or gDNA that came from T cells, B-cell-depleted T cells, or PBMCs.

Authors' processing steps: Scientists estimated how many nucleated cells there were by amplifying reference gene primers. The assay was immunoSEQ multiplex PCR, and TCRdb's table has in-frame clones only and misses some. The V and J calls and clone size come from that table; D and trimming were worked out from the DNA. The sample shows tens of thousands of clones, about 85% of them seen only once. Germline V CDR1 and CDR2: GTSNPN, SVGIG (reference sequence). There are 13 residues in the CDR3. V was clipped by 3 bases and J by 1 base; unmatched bases: 2. The source of this sequence is a man in his sixties with acute or convalescent COVID-19. The chain carries TRBV30 and TRBJ2-5; 7 positions agree with TRBD2. Sequences were obtained from peripheral blood. CDR3 bases: TGTGCCTGGAGATCGGGGGGCCAAGAGACCCAGTACTTC. As protein: CAWRSGGQETQYF.